This record concerns one T cell receptor beta chain sequence. Its target is unknown. These data are taken from a study of monozygotic twins with inflammatory bowel disease. The CDR3 is 14 residues long. Germline loops: CDR1 KGHSH, CDR2 LQKENI. TCRdb re-called the 5' RACE reads, yielding one record per CDR3 amino acid sequence without DNA. This repertoire includes some 170,000 distinct CDR3 sequences. Study-level results: IBD patients had lower TCRbeta diversity (inverse Simpson) than healthy co-twins.

The sequencing input was blood. The receptor's source is a human donor with ulcerative colitis or Crohn's disease, or a healthy co-twin of an affected twin (not recorded which). The V call is TRBV18, the J call TRBJ1-1. The CDR3 spells CASSGTRGGTEAFF.